These T cell receptor beta chains were read from a single sample in a study of glioma-infiltrating T cells. TCRdb recomputed calls from the multiplex PCR reads with MiXCR, one row per CDR3 protein. The sample lists about 180,000 distinct CDR3 sequences; around 40% were seen once. The specimen was glioma tissue, nonneoplastic brain tissue, or PBMCs (not recorded which). The receptor set was obtained from a human donor with low-grade glioma or glioblastoma, undergoing nonglioma brain surgery, or in good health (not recorded which). CDR3s include the opening cysteine and the closing phenylalanine or tryptophan.

>TRBV28|TRBJ2-4
CASSLPVRIIQYF
>TRBV29-1|TRBJ1-5
CSVGQGPTQHF
>TRBV19|TRBJ1-4
CASSIDHRRAATNEKLFF
>TRBV20-1|TRBJ1-5
CSAQGTGIDQPQHF
>TRBV2|TRBJ2-7
CASSESGVRSYEQYF
>TRBV24-1|TRBJ2-7
CATSEKSGDPYEQYF
>TRBV11-1|TRBJ2-1
CASSGLAGRYYNEQFF
>TRBV11-2|TRBJ2-1
CASSLNGIANHNEQFF
>TRBV19|TRBJ1-5
CASSMRGQGQPQHF
>TRBV2|TRBJ2-7
CASTGLAGAEQYF
>TRBV7-8|TRBJ2-7
CASTKTSGSPYEQYF
>TRBV6-2/TRBV6-3|TRBJ1-1
CASSRQIYTEAFF
>TRBV20-1|TRBJ2-7
CSASPAISETSYEQYF
>TRBV7-2|TRBJ2-3
CASSEDRATDTQYF
>TRBV2|TRBJ2-3
CAISDLFDTQYF
>TRBV10-3|TRBJ2-3
CAIRGGTDTQYF
>TRBV6-1|TRBJ2-3
CASFSGSADTQYF
>TRBV29-1|TRBJ1-2
CSAGTGMVHIF
>TRBV2|TRBJ1-5
CASIRDREQPQHF
>TRBV4-2|TRBJ2-1
CASSQRSAPVNEQFF
>TRBV7-9|TRBJ2-5
CASSGYGLGQGIETQYF
>TRBV11-1|TRBJ2-7
CASSPPGGGYEQYF
>TRBV5-1|TRBJ2-5
CASSSQPQGDEQYF
>TRBV20-1|TRBJ1-1
CSARDPRSGQGNTEAFF
>TRBV20-1|TRBJ1-6
CSARDRSGFYNSPLHF
>TRBV4-1|TRBJ2-7
CASSSGLRTAEQYF
>TRBV11-2|TRBJ2-7
CASSLDWGRATVYSYEQYF
>TRBV4-1|TRBJ1-2
CARSRRQGKDGYTF
>TRBV20-1|TRBJ2-7
CSARYGSYEQYF
>TRBV28|TRBJ2-1
CASTTAGTYNEQFF
>TRBV28|TRBJ2-7
CASKPGLGSYEQYF
>TRBV20-1|TRBJ1-2
CSARQGRYGYTF
>TRBV15|TRBJ2-3
CATSRGQGDTDTQYF
>TRBV6-9|TRBJ2-2
CAISSFKGLAGDTGELFF
>TRBV3-1|TRBJ1-1
CASSQAPGQGSLNTEAFF
>TRBV10-3|TRBJ2-7
CAISEDPSHEQYF
>TRBV28|TRBJ1-3
CASSLWGSSGNTIYF
>TRBV28|TRBJ2-3
CASSFSGRDTDTQYF
>TRBV19|TRBJ2-1
CASSIVAGGLNNEQFF
>TRBV2|TRBJ1-2
CASFSDFNYGYTF